A selection of T cell receptor beta chains follows, all from one sample in a study of T cell repertoires in cytomegalovirus infection. Via MiXCR, TCRdb re-called the reads, giving one row per CDR3 protein. This table holds about 200,000 distinct CDR3 sequences, roughly 9.8% found once. Sequencing was performed on PBMCs. The receptors were gathered from a human donor in good health (CMV status not recorded). Some clones in this sample may be carry-over from other donors' samples. CDR3s include the opening cysteine and the closing phenylalanine or tryptophan. D genes are given only for firm matches. Expanded clones get a size class; other rows say once, few or many, or leave the size out.

CDR3 length: 14; clone size: many; J gene: TRBJ1-1; V gene: TRBV7-9; D gene: .; CDR3 protein: CASSRDTMNTEAFF; CDR3 DNA: TGTGCCAGCAGCCGGGACACCATGAACACTGAAGCTTTCTTT
CDR3 length: 15; clone size: few; J gene: TRBJ1-2; V gene: TRBV9; D gene: .; CDR3 protein: CASSPRTRDNYGYTF; CDR3 DNA: TGTGCCAGCAGCCCACGGACAAGGGATAACTATGGCTACACCTTC
CDR3 length: 15; clone size: many; J gene: TRBJ1-5; V gene: TRBV6-2/TRBV6-3; D gene: .; CDR3 protein: CASSLQGSRNQPQHF; CDR3 DNA: TGTGCCAGCAGTCTTCAGGGGTCGCGCAATCAGCCCCAGCATTTT
CDR3 length: 15; clone size: many; J gene: TRBJ2-3; V gene: TRBV7-2; D gene: TRBD2; CDR3 protein: CASSHSGRDTDTQYF; CDR3 DNA: TGTGCCAGCAGCCATAGCGGGAGGGACACAGATACGCAGTATTTT
CDR3 length: 13; clone size: many; J gene: TRBJ2-7; V gene: TRBV28; D gene: .; CDR3 protein: CASSDISSYEQYF; CDR3 DNA: TGTGCCAGCAGCGACATTTCCTCCTACGAGCAGTACTTC
CDR3 length: 15; clone size: many; J gene: TRBJ2-7; V gene: TRBV7-2; D gene: .; CDR3 protein: CASSLEGLPNYEQYF; CDR3 DNA: TGTGCCAGCAGCTTAGAAGGTTTACCGAACTACGAGCAGTACTTC
CDR3 length: 15; clone size: many; J gene: TRBJ1-1; V gene: TRBV5-1; D gene: .; CDR3 protein: CASSLGDMLASEAFF; CDR3 DNA: TGCGCCAGCAGCTTGGGAGACATGTTAGCCTCTGAAGCTTTCTTT
CDR3 length: 14; clone size: .; J gene: TRBJ2-5; V gene: TRBV7-9; D gene: .; CDR3 protein: CASSSSGFRETQYF; CDR3 DNA: TGTGCCAGCAGCTCCTCAGGGTTTAGGGAGACCCAGTACTTC
CDR3 length: 17; clone size: many; J gene: TRBJ1-1; V gene: TRBV7-2; D gene: .; CDR3 protein: CASSFNPLTVWGTEAFF; CDR3 DNA: TGTGCCAGCAGCTTTAACCCTTTGACAGTGTGGGGCACTGAAGCTTTCTTT
CDR3 length: 17; clone size: .; J gene: TRBJ2-5; V gene: TRBV3-1; D gene: .; CDR3 protein: CASSQDHLLAVQETQYF; CDR3 DNA: TGTGCCAGCAGCCAAGATCATTTATTGGCCGTACAAGAGACCCAGTACTTC
CDR3 length: 13; clone size: many; J gene: TRBJ1-2; V gene: TRBV19; D gene: .; CDR3 protein: CASSFRTDYGYTF; CDR3 DNA: TGTGCCAGTAGTTTCCGGACAGACTATGGCTACACCTTC
CDR3 length: 15; clone size: .; J gene: TRBJ2-3; V gene: TRBV15; D gene: TRBD2; CDR3 protein: CATSRVGGSADTQYF; CDR3 DNA: TGTGCCACCAGCAGAGTTGGCGGGAGTGCAGATACGCAGTATTTT
CDR3 length: 19; clone size: few; J gene: TRBJ2-5; V gene: TRBV11-2; D gene: TRBD2; CDR3 protein: CASSLVKGLAGGPGETQYF; CDR3 DNA: TGTGCCAGCAGCTTAGTCAAGGGACTAGCGGGAGGGCCCGGGGAGACCCAGTACTTC
CDR3 length: 15; clone size: many; J gene: TRBJ2-1; V gene: TRBV6-2/TRBV6-3; D gene: TRBD2; CDR3 protein: CASKSSGGAYNEQFF; CDR3 DNA: TGTGCCAGCAAATCTAGCGGGGGGGCCTACAATGAGCAGTTCTTC
CDR3 length: 14; clone size: many; J gene: TRBJ2-3; V gene: TRBV20-1; D gene: TRBD1; CDR3 protein: CSATGTGSTDTQYF; CDR3 DNA: TGCAGTGCTACCGGGACAGGTAGCACAGATACGCAGTATTTT
CDR3 length: 19; clone size: many; J gene: TRBJ2-4; V gene: TRBV7-2; D gene: .; CDR3 protein: CASSPKSTSWLIAKNIQYF; CDR3 DNA: TGTGCCAGCAGCCCCAAGTCGACCTCGTGGTTAATAGCCAAAAACATTCAGTACTTC
CDR3 length: 15; clone size: many; J gene: TRBJ2-1; V gene: TRBV19; D gene: TRBD2; CDR3 protein: CASGVLAGGPNEQFF; CDR3 DNA: TGTGCCAGCGGTGTACTAGCGGGAGGGCCTAATGAGCAGTTCTTC
CDR3 length: 15; clone size: many; J gene: TRBJ2-3; V gene: TRBV7-2; D gene: .; CDR3 protein: CASSIPHTQKDTQYF; CDR3 DNA: TGTGCCAGCAGCATCCCCCACACACAGAAAGATACGCAGTATTTT
CDR3 length: 15; clone size: many; J gene: TRBJ1-4; V gene: TRBV11-2; D gene: TRBD1; CDR3 protein: CASSQGTGSGEKLFF; CDR3 DNA: TGTGCCAGCAGCCAGGGGACAGGGTCGGGTGAAAAACTGTTTTTT
CDR3 length: 14; clone size: .; J gene: TRBJ2-1; V gene: TRBV20-1; D gene: .; CDR3 protein: CSASGRGTYNEQFF; CDR3 DNA: TGCAGTGCTAGTGGTAGGGGGACTTACAATGAGCAGTTCTTC
CDR3 length: 16; clone size: many; J gene: TRBJ2-1; V gene: TRBV29-1; D gene: .; CDR3 protein: CSVRRIDTLGADEQFF; CDR3 DNA: TGCAGCGTCCGCCGAATAGACACGCTGGGGGCGGATGAGCAGTTCTTC
CDR3 length: 14; clone size: .; J gene: TRBJ2-1; V gene: TRBV24-1; D gene: TRBD1; CDR3 protein: CATSPDRGGNEQFF; CDR3 DNA: TGTGCCACCAGTCCGGACAGGGGTGGCAATGAGCAGTTCTTC
CDR3 length: 15; clone size: many; J gene: TRBJ2-3; V gene: TRBV7-3; D gene: .; CDR3 protein: CASSLNSASTDTQYF; CDR3 DNA: TGTGCCAGCAGCCTAAACAGCGCCAGCACAGATACGCAGTATTTT
CDR3 length: 16; clone size: many; J gene: TRBJ1-5; V gene: TRBV7-2; D gene: TRBD1; CDR3 protein: CASSLLTGGLVKPQHF; CDR3 DNA: TGTGCCAGCAGCTTATTGACAGGGGGTCTTGTTAAGCCCCAGCATTTT
CDR3 length: 12; clone size: .; J gene: TRBJ2-7; V gene: TRBV29-1; D gene: .; CDR3 protein: CSVDNLTYEQYF; CDR3 DNA: TGCAGCGTTGATAACTTAACTTACGAGCAGTACTTC
CDR3 length: 13; clone size: once; J gene: TRBJ2-1; V gene: TRBV6-6; D gene: .; CDR3 protein: CASKDGGLNEQFF; CDR3 DNA: TGTGCCAGCAAGGATGGGGGACTCAATGAGCAGTTCTTC
CDR3 length: 14; clone size: many; J gene: TRBJ2-3; V gene: TRBV7-8; D gene: .; CDR3 protein: CASSLAIQTDTQYF; CDR3 DNA: TGTGCCAGCAGCTTAGCTATCCAGACAGATACGCAGTATTTT
CDR3 length: 14; clone size: many; J gene: TRBJ2-3; V gene: TRBV5-5; D gene: TRBD1; CDR3 protein: CASSPTGATDTQYF; CDR3 DNA: TGTGCCAGCAGCCCAACAGGGGCCACAGATACGCAGTATTTT
CDR3 length: 15; clone size: many; J gene: TRBJ2-2; V gene: TRBV7-2; D gene: TRBD2; CDR3 protein: CASSLAPGLAGELFF; CDR3 DNA: TGTGCCAGCAGCTTAGCTCCGGGACTAGCCGGGGAGCTGTTTTTT
CDR3 length: 13; clone size: many; J gene: TRBJ2-5; V gene: TRBV10-3; D gene: .; CDR3 protein: CAISGGQGETQYF; CDR3 DNA: TGTGCCATCAGTGGAGGTCAGGGGGAGACCCAGTACTTC
CDR3 length: 16; clone size: .; J gene: TRBJ1-5; V gene: TRBV18; D gene: TRBD1; CDR3 protein: CASSPPGTAANQPQHF; CDR3 DNA: TGTGCCAGCTCACCCCCAGGGACAGCCGCAAATCAGCCCCAGCATTTT
CDR3 length: 15; clone size: many; J gene: TRBJ1-4; V gene: TRBV28; D gene: .; CDR3 protein: CASSLFGWTNEKLFF; CDR3 DNA: TGTGCCAGCAGTTTATTTGGGTGGACTAATGAAAAACTGTTTTTT
CDR3 length: 18; clone size: many; J gene: TRBJ1-1; V gene: TRBV7-2; D gene: TRBD1; CDR3 protein: CASSLEKGTGQLNTEAFF; CDR3 DNA: TGTGCCAGCAGCTTAGAGAAGGGGACAGGTCAGTTGAACACTGAAGCTTTCTTT
CDR3 length: 14; clone size: .; J gene: TRBJ1-2; V gene: TRBV5-6; D gene: TRBD1; CDR3 protein: CASSLAPTGAGYTF; CDR3 DNA: TGTGCCAGCAGCTTGGCTCCTACAGGGGCGGGCTACACCTTC
CDR3 length: 14; clone size: many; J gene: TRBJ2-5; V gene: TRBV12-3/TRBV12-4; D gene: .; CDR3 protein: CASSSTSRSETQYF; CDR3 DNA: TGTGCCAGCAGTTCGACTAGTAGATCGGAGACCCAGTACTTC
CDR3 length: 17; clone size: many; J gene: TRBJ1-3; V gene: TRBV7-9; D gene: .; CDR3 protein: CASSHLPGRESGNTIYF; CDR3 DNA: TGTGCCAGCAGCCACCTTCCGGGACGGGAGTCTGGAAACACCATATATTTT
CDR3 length: 15; clone size: few; J gene: TRBJ2-1; V gene: TRBV30; D gene: .; CDR3 protein: CAWTLLAGSYNEQFF; CDR3 DNA: TGTGCCTGGACTTTACTAGCAGGCTCCTACAATGAGCAGTTCTTC
CDR3 length: 14; clone size: many; J gene: TRBJ2-3; V gene: TRBV7-6; D gene: .; CDR3 protein: CASSLASGADTQYF; CDR3 DNA: TGTGCCAGCAGCTTAGCATCGGGAGCAGATACGCAGTATTTT
CDR3 length: 15; clone size: .; J gene: TRBJ2-2; V gene: TRBV12-3/TRBV12-4; D gene: TRBD1; CDR3 protein: CASRGTDTNTGELFF; CDR3 DNA: TGTGCCAGCAGAGGGACAGACACGAACACCGGGGAGCTGTTTTTT
CDR3 length: 14; clone size: many; J gene: TRBJ2-1; V gene: TRBV7-2; D gene: .; CDR3 protein: CASSLVAEYNEQFF; CDR3 DNA: TGTGCCAGCAGCTTAGTTGCGGAGTACAATGAGCAGTTCTTC
CDR3 length: 13; clone size: few; J gene: TRBJ2-5; V gene: TRBV20-1; D gene: .; CDR3 protein: CSARGPGQETQYF; CDR3 DNA: TGCAGTGCGCGAGGACCGGGACAAGAGACCCAGTACTTC
CDR3 length: 14; clone size: .; J gene: TRBJ2-5; V gene: TRBV28; D gene: .; CDR3 protein: CASRLGGSQETQYF; CDR3 DNA: TGTGCCAGCAGACTAGGGGGGTCACAAGAGACCCAGTACTTC
CDR3 length: 16; clone size: many; J gene: TRBJ2-1; V gene: TRBV7-9; D gene: .; CDR3 protein: CASSGVGGGPWNEQFF; CDR3 DNA: TGTGCCAGCAGCGGCGTAGGTGGCGGCCCATGGAATGAGCAGTTCTTC
CDR3 length: 13; clone size: many; J gene: TRBJ2-5; V gene: TRBV25-1; D gene: TRBD1; CDR3 protein: CATLGQTKETQYF; CDR3 DNA: TGTGCCACCCTGGGACAGACCAAAGAGACCCAGTACTTC
CDR3 length: 15; clone size: many; J gene: TRBJ1-1; V gene: TRBV7-2; D gene: .; CDR3 protein: CASSLGPSMNTEAFF; CDR3 DNA: TGTGCCAGCAGCTTAGGCCCCAGCATGAACACTGAAGCTTTCTTT